Listed below are T cell receptor beta chains from one sample, sequenced in a study of cytomegalovirus exposure and HLA in healthy donors. Repertoires were generated with immunoSEQ multiplex PCR, while TCRdb's copy carries only in-frame clones and drops some. The profile shows 150,000 to 200,000 clones, around 74% of them singletons. Sequencing was carried out using PBMCs. These receptors were collected from a female donor in good health and CMV-seronegative. CDR3s include the opening cysteine and the closing phenylalanine or tryptophan.

CDR3 length | V gene | CDR3 protein
16 | TRBV7-9 | CASSFSDRERENGYTF
14 | TRBV2 | CASNPGQGSQPQHF
15 | TRBV7-8 | CASSPGPRDGGELFF
15 | TRBV11-2 | CASSPTGVGNQPQHF
13 | TRBV11-2 | CARGDRNTGELFF
16 | TRBV4-2 | CASSQEALAGVDEQFF
13 | TRBV7-2 | CASSRTRTYEQYF
13 | TRBV5-6 | CASSSDRVYEQYF
16 | TRBV7-8 | CASSSPGTGVFNEQYF
15 | TRBV15 | CATSRAGGDDTEAFF
15 | TRBV14 | CASSQGQGGTGELFF
14 | TRBV27 | CASSLLSGVTEAFF
15 | TRBV2 | CASSEQGASSYEQYF
15 | TRBV6-6 | CASSPRGQISYEQYF
14 | TRBV19 | CASARDRDLTEAFF
17 | TRBV18 | CASSANLQGRDSYEQYF
18 | TRBV9 | CASSVIPGVGRSTDTQYF
15 | TRBV28 | CASSLAGGFNQPQHF
15 | TRBV13 | CASSFTGEIADEQYF
12 | TRBV6-4 | CASSGLAGVRFF
12 | TRBV29-1 | CSGRQSNTEAFF
15 | TRBV18 | CASSSIQGTGHEQYF
15 | TRBV6-5 | CASSPGTSGNYEQYF
16 | TRBV5-3 | CARSKVVGTDNQPQHF
16 | TRBV5-4 | CASSLDGQGVTGELFF
15 | TRBV4-3 | CASSHTSGDYNEQFF
15 | TRBV6-5 | CASSSSGTGGAPQHF
13 | TRBV29-1 | CSVEGGAGQPQHF
15 | TRBV27 | CASSPLTSGYNEQFF
15 | TRBV5-1 | CASRPRTSGDNEQFF
14 | TRBV7-2 | CASSLVQGPDTQYF
17 | TRBV2 | CASRILTGFFGNTEAFF
17 | TRBV7-8 | CASSLRQTGTRSNEQFF
16 | TRBV19 | CASRPLEAGGTDTQYF
16 | TRBV28 | CASTPGGRTHNTEAFF
13 | TRBV27 | CASSLKTAGEAFF
14 | TRBV6-5 | CASSLGTGVDEQYF
14 | TRBV28 | CASSPGGTVYGYTF
15 | TRBV2 | CASSESQPQNTEAFF
13 | TRBV30 | CAWSATTNTEAFF
17 | TRBV28 | CASSLPGTEGTNYGYTF
15 | TRBV5-1 | CASSGIAGGYNEQFF
16 | TRBV7-9 | CASSLAGTGANYGYTF
16 | TRBV25-1 | CASSEGGSGGRNEQFF
16 | TRBV9 | CASSPPTGGAGSEQYF
16 | TRBV5-1 | CASSLVASGPPDTQYF
17 | TRBV9 | CASSPPLGQRTTDTQYF
16 | TRBV5-1 | CASSLYRGQGNEKLFF